Listed here are 10 T cell receptor beta chains from one sample, sequenced in a study of beta chain features in type 1 diabetes. Of the isolated RNA, all was reverse transcribed, and so the sequenced material was expressed TCRB transcripts. Here immunoSEQ multiplex PCR was the method, and the copy in TCRdb shows in-frame clones only, minus some. The table has approximately 340,000 clones, approximately 16% seen once; the top ten hold about 0.019%. The sample was naive CD4+ T cells from blood. Receptors originate from a woman aged 18-29 years in good health.

This chain uses TRBV28 with TRBJ2-7; no clear D. Looked up from germline, CDR1 is MDHEN and CDR2 is SYDVKM. Trimming cost V 7 bases and J 6 bases, with 10 bases left between them. The length of the CDR3 is 11 residues. The CDR3 DNA sequence: TGTGCCAGCACCGAGCCCTCCGAGCAGTACTTC. Translated, it gives CASTEPSEQYF.

The chain links TRBV5-4 to TRBJ1-1; the D is unclear. This CDR3 has 15 residues. V lost 0 bases and J lost 4, with 13 bases in between. Per germline, CDR1 SGHNT and CDR2 YYREEE (reference sequence). In nucleotides, the CDR3 is TGTGCCAGCAGCTTGGAGGGAGCTTGGGGCACTGAAGCTTTCTTT. Translation: CASSLEGAWGTEAFF. Variable domain in full (rest from reference TRBV5-4 and TRBJ1-1): ETGVTQSPTHLIKTRGQQVTLRCSSQSGHNTVSWYQQALGQGPQFIFQYYREEENGRGNFPPRFSGLQFPNYSSELNVNALELDDSALYLCASSLEGAWGTEAFFGQGTRLTVV.

This chain uses TRBV5-6 with TRBJ2-1; 8 bases map to TRBD2. Germline V gives CDR1 SGHDT, CDR2 YYEEEE. V lost 0 bases to trimming and J lost 10 bases; unmatched junction nucleotides: 3. The CDR3 extends over 13 amino acids. The CDR3 coding sequence is TGTGCCAGCAGCTTGGTTGCTAGCGGGGAGCAGTTCTTC. Its translation is CASSLVASGEQFF.

This clone was counted a few times. The V and J genes are TRBV5-4 and TRBJ1-1; D is perhaps TRBD1 (5 bases). The V end lost 4 bases, the J end lost 7 bases, and 11 bases lay between the germline ends. CDR1 and CDR2 (germline): SGHNT, YYREEE (reference sequence). This CDR3 spans 12 amino acids. The CDR3 reads CASSDPGLEAFF. DNA of the CDR3: TGTGCCAGCAGCGACCCGGGACTTGAAGCTTTCTTT.

This clone has a handful of counts. This sequence joins TRBV30 and TRBJ2-7, with TRBD2 identical over 9 bases. Germline V gives CDR1 GTSNPN, CDR2 SVGIG (reference sequence). The CDR3 consists of 17 residues. The V gene end was trimmed by 0 bases and the J gene end by 1 base; junction bases not matched to a gene: 10. The CDR3 DNA reads TGTGCCTGGAGTGTAAAGCGGGGGGCCTTTCTGTCCTACGAGCAGTACTTC. It is translated as CAWSVKRGAFLSYEQYF.

This chain uses TRBV14 with TRBJ2-7, with D possibly TRBD1 on 6 matching bases. Germline CDR1 SGHDN, CDR2 FVKESK. Trimming took off 0 bases at V and 4 bases at J, with 19 bases between the two ends. CDR3 size: 17 residues. CDR3 sequence (DNA): TGTGCCAGCAGCCAAGATCTGTTCGGGACACCCGCTTACGAGCAGTACTTC. Protein: CASSQDLFGTPAYEQYF.

The CDR3 spells CASSQGETQYF. For the CDR3, the DNA is TGTGCCAGTAGTCAGGGTGAGACCCAGTACTTC. The rearrangement joins TRBV19 to TRBJ2-5; a possible D gene is TRBD1 (5 bases). Per the germline V gene, CDR1 is LNHDA and CDR2 is SQIVND (reference sequence). The CDR3 runs to 11 residues. The V end was cut by 5 bases, the J end by 5 bases, with 6 bases between.

There are a few counts of this clone. This rearrangement joins TRBV10-3 to TRBJ2-3, with TRBD2 matching 10 bases. This CDR3 comprises 15 residues. Germline values: CDR1 ENHRY, CDR2 SYGVKD. V dropped 3 bases and J dropped 2; count of bases not matched to a gene: 2. The CDR3 DNA reads as TGTGCCATCAGTGACGGGACTAGCGACACAGATACGCAGTATTTT. Translating it yields CAISDGTSDTDTQYF.

A few counts support this clone. The junction shows a germline mismatch at one end, possibly a read error. The chain links TRBV7-2 to TRBJ1-1; possible D gene TRBD1, 6 bases. The germline gives CDR1 SGHTA, CDR2 FQGNSA. The CDR3 runs to 13 residues. The CDR3 region is CASTLQGGTEAFF. CDR3 DNA: TGTGCCAGCACCTTACAGGGAGGAACTGAAGCTTTCTTT.

The chain uses TRBV2 and TRBJ2-3, with 10 bases that match TRBD2. This CDR3 has 15 amino acids. Per germline, CDR1 SNHLY and CDR2 FYNNEI. V dropped 5 bases and J dropped 3; count of bases not matched to a gene: 5. CDR3 bases: TGTGCCAGCAGTTCTAGCGGGAGTAGAACAGATACGCAGTATTTT. This encodes CASSSSGSRTDTQYF.